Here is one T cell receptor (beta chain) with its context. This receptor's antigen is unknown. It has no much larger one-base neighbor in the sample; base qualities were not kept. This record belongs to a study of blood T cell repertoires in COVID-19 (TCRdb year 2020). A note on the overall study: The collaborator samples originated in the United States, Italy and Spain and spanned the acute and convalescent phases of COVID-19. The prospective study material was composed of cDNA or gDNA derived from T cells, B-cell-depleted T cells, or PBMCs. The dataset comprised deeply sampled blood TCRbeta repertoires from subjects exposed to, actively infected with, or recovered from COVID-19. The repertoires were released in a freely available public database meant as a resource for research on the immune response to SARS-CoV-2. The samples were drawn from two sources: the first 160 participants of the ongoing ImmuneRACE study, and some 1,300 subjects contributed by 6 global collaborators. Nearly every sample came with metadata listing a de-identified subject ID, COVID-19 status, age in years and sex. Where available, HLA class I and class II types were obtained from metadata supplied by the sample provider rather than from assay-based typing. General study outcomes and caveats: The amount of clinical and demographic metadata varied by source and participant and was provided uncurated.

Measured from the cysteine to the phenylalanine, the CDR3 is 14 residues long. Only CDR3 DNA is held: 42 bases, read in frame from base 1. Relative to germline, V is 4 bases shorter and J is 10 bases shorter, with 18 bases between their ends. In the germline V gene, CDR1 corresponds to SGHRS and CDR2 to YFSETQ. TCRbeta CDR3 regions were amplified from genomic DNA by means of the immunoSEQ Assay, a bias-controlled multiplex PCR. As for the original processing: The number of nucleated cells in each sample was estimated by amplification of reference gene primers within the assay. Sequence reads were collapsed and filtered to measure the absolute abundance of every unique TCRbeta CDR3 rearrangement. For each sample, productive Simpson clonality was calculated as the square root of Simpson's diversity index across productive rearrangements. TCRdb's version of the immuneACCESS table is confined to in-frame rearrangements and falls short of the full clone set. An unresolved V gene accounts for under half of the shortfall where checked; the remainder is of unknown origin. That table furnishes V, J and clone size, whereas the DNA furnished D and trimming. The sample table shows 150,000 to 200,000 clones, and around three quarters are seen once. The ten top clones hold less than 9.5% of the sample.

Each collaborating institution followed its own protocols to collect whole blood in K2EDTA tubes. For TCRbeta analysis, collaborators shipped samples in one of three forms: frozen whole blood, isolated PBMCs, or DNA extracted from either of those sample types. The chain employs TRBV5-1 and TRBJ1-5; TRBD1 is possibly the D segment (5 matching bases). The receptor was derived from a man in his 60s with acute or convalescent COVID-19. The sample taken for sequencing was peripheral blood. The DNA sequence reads TGCGCCAGCAGCACTGACGGGGGTAGAGGTCCCCAGCATTTT. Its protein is CASSTDGGRGPQHF.